This T cell receptor (beta chain) appears in the sequencing data of a study of cytomegalovirus exposure and HLA in healthy donors. V was pared by 4 bases and J by 2 bases, with 12 bases of the junction left unmatched. Per germline, CDR1 SGDLS and CDR2 YYNGEE. The CDR3 runs 17 residues. The PCR used 60 Vbeta and 13 Jbeta primers. Sequencing was performed with immunoSEQ multiplex PCR; in TCRdb, only in-frame clones are kept and a portion is missing. The table has roughly 180,000 clones, 70% to 90% seen once. With respect to this clone: Its antigen is not identified.

Study-level points and caveats: Upon later analysis, HLA-associated TCR beta chains proved more clonally expanded than other, equally common chains. Across donors, sequencing depth was assumed by presence/absence analyses to be roughly uniform. Some V segments, including TRBV6-2 and TRBV6-3, were excluded as indistinguishable. A prior analysis recorded that most TCR beta V segments were productive about 90% or about 30% of the time.

Sequences were obtained from PBMCs. The V and J genes are TRBV9 and TRBJ2-7, with 10 positions matching TRBD2. The receptor was derived from a woman aged 18 to 35 in good health and CMV-seronegative. The DNA for the CDR3 is TGTGCCAGCAGCCCATCCTTTAGCGGGAGGCTCCCCTACGAGCAGTACTTC. Translation gives CASSPSFSGRLPYEQYF.